The rows below give T cell receptor beta chains drawn from one sample of a study of blood T cell repertoires in COVID-19. Measured with immunoSEQ multiplex PCR; TCRdb has only the in-frame clones, and not every one. The sample records approximately 440,000 clones, roughly nine tenths being singletons. The source material was PBMCs or T cells enriched from blood (not recorded which). All receptors come from a young woman who had recovered from COVID-19. Each CDR3 is given with its conserved first and last residue. The D gene is left open where the match is weak. A clone size is listed for some rows: how often the clone was seen (once, few, many), or a class if it is expanded.

>TRBV4-1|TRBD2|TRBJ2-1|.
CASSQGIERGFIEQFF
TGCGCCAGCAGCCAAGGGATTGAGCGGGGGTTTATCGAGCAGTTCTTC
>TRBV6-5|TRBD1|TRBJ2-3|.
CASSYAGGSADTQYF
TGTGCCAGCAGTTACGCAGGGGGCAGCGCAGATACGCAGTATTTT
>TRBV5-4|.|TRBJ2-2|once
CASSLHYTGELFF
TGTGCCAGCAGCTTGCATTACACCGGGGAGCTGTTTTTT
>TRBV5-1|.|TRBJ2-3|.
CASSSRGDTQYF
TGCGCCAGCAGCTCCCGGGGGGATACGCAGTATTTT
>TRBV7-2|TRBD2|TRBJ2-1|.
CASSPPFWASGPHNEQFF
TGTGCCAGCAGCCCACCCTTCTGGGCTAGCGGGCCCCACAATGAGCAGTTCTTC
>TRBV5-3|TRBD1|TRBJ1-4|.
CARSLDQGASNEKLFF
TGTGCCAGAAGTTTGGATCAGGGGGCCTCTAATGAAAAACTGTTTTTT
>TRBV6-5|.|TRBJ1-2|.
CASSPNYGGYTF
TGTGCCAGCAGCCCAAACTATGGGGGCTACACCTTC
>TRBV7-9|.|TRBJ2-2|.
CASSLVSLLRGGELFF
TGTGCCAGCAGCTTAGTATCGCTCCTACGGGGCGGGGAGCTGTTTTTT
>TRBV24-1|TRBD1|TRBJ2-1|.
CATSDPGQGGSEQFF
TGTGCCACCAGTGACCCCGGACAGGGTGGTAGTGAGCAGTTCTTC
>TRBV6-5|.|TRBJ1-5|.
CASSSFGGEDQPQHF
TGTGCCAGCAGTAGTTTCGGGGGAGAAGACCAGCCCCAGCATTTT
>TRBV10-1|.|TRBJ1-3|.
CASSDRRGTGNTIYF
TGCGCCAGCAGTGACCGGAGAGGGACAGGAAACACCATATATTTT
>TRBV7-8|TRBD2|TRBJ2-5|.
CASSLFPSGAGETQYF
TGTGCCAGCAGCTTATTCCCTAGCGGGGCGGGAGAGACCCAGTACTTC
>TRBV30|.|TRBJ1-2|.
CAWSSESYGYTF
TGTGCCTGGAGCTCGGAGAGCTATGGCTACACCTTC
>TRBV30|.|TRBJ1-2|.
CAWSVNRVSYTF
TGTGCCTGGAGTGTAAACCGCGTGAGCTACACCTTC
>TRBV27|.|TRBJ1-5|.
CASRGPSGNQPQHF
TGTGCCAGCAGGGGCCCCTCGGGCAATCAGCCCCAGCATTTT
>TRBV2|.|TRBJ1-2|.
CASIKGGGDYGYTF
TGTGCCAGCATTAAAGGCGGGGGAGACTATGGCTACACCTTC
>TRBV28|TRBD1|TRBJ1-2|.
CASSSGQGGGYTF
TGTGCCAGCAGTTCGGGACAGGGGGGAGGCTACACCTTC
>TRBV3-1/TRBV3-2|TRBD1|TRBJ2-4|.
CASSRVSGGADIQYF
TGTGCCAGCAGCCGAGTATCAGGGGGCGCGGACATTCAGTACTTC
>TRBV5-1|TRBD1|TRBJ1-6|.
CASSLVPAGGKKVLSRNSPLHF
TGCGCCAGCAGCTTGGTTCCGGCAGGGGGAAAGAAAGTCCTTTCGCGAAATTCACCCCTCCACTTT
>TRBV11-3|TRBD1|TRBJ2-7|.
CASSPGQGNYEQYF
TGTGCCAGCAGCCCCGGACAGGGGAACTACGAGCAGTACTTC
>TRBV5-6|TRBD1|TRBJ2-7|.
CASSFDRGLSYEQYF
TGTGCCAGCAGCTTTGACAGGGGGCTCTCCTACGAGCAGTACTTC
>TRBV10-3|.|TRBJ1-5|.
CAISEYRDDQPQHF
TGTGCCATCAGTGAGTACAGGGACGATCAGCCCCAGCATTTT
>TRBV4-1|.|TRBJ1-2|.
CASSQDGGDGYTF
TGCGCCAGCAGCCAAGACGGGGGGGATGGCTACACCTTC